The T cell receptor (beta chain) described here comes from a study of CD8 T cells in Susac syndrome. Reverse transcription of about 0.5 to 1 ug RNA was carried out with random hexamers. The amplification used immunoSEQ multiplex PCR on TCR beta CDR3; it spanned 54 Vbeta and 13 Jbeta. TCRdb called the immunoSEQ multiplex PCR reads again in MiXCR, with one record for every CDR3 protein. The sample carries approximately 160,000 distinct CDR3 sequences, roughly 95% recorded once. Germline loops: CDR1 SQVTM, CDR2 ANQGSEA. The CDR3 runs 21 residues. Trimming removed 1 base from V and 0 bases from J, with 25 bases in between. Sequencing targeted TCR beta in blood CD8+ and CD4+ T cells. Negative isolation was used for CD8+ and CD4+ T cells and FACS enrichment for TEMRA cells.

The clonotype originates from a human donor with multiple sclerosis. The material sequenced was CD4+ T cells from PBMCs. This chain joins TRBV29-1 and TRBJ2-6; TRBD1 is a possible D gene (5 bases). In DNA, the CDR3 is TGCAGCGTTGAAGGACAGACTGACGCAGGTTTTCACCCCTCTGGGGCCAACGTCCTGACTTTC. It yields the protein CSVEGQTDAGFHPSGANVLTF.